These 18 T cell receptor beta chains originate from one sample sequenced in a study of T cell responses to AZD1222 COVID-19 vaccine. TCRdb keeps only in-frame clones here, not all; method: immunoSEQ multiplex PCR. The sample shows 150,000 to 200,000 clones, about nine tenths of them seen only once. Here the sequenced sample was peripheral blood, taken 28 days after the second AZD1222 dose. The receptors were gathered from an adult who received the AZD1222 COVID-19 vaccine.

This chain connects TRBV5-4 to TRBJ2-3; TRBD1 agrees at 9 bases. CDR3 length: 13 residues. Germline CDR1 reads SGHNT; CDR2 reads YYREEE (reference sequence). Trimming at V came to 10 bases and at J to 6 bases, leaving 9 bases not matched to a gene. CDR3 sequence: CAGTGTGMDTQYF. In DNA, the CDR3 is TGTGCCGGGACCGGGACAGGGATGGATACGCAGTATTTT.

This chain joins TRBV10-3 and TRBJ1-2, with 7 bases matching TRBD1. Germline values: CDR1 ENHRY, CDR2 SYGVKD. CDR3 length: 15 residues. J lost 0 bases, V lost 5 bases, and 6 bases had no gene match. CDR3: CAISFGTEPNYGYTF. The CDR3 DNA reads as TGTGCCATCAGTTTCGGGACAGAACCTAACTATGGCTACACCTTC.

The chain employs TRBV10-3 and TRBJ1-6; perhaps TRBD1 as D (6 bases). The CDR3 extends over 16 amino acids. Germline CDR1 ENHRY, CDR2 SYGVKD. V lost 0 bases, J lost 0 bases, and 6 bases lay in between. DNA of the CDR3: TGTGCCATCAGTGAGTCAGGGGGCTCCTATAATTCACCCCTCCACTTT. Amino acid sequence: CAISESGGSYNSPLHF.

This clone was picked up a small number of times. CDR3 sequence reads: CAWGLGSYEQYF. CDR3 coding DNA: TGTGCCTGGGGACTGGGCTCCTACGAGCAGTACTTC. This rearrangement joins TRBV30 to TRBJ2-7; D possibly corresponds to TRBD2 (5 bases). Germline V lookup: CDR1 GTSNPN, CDR2 SVGIG (reference sequence). The CDR3 runs 12 residues. Trimming removed 5 bases at V and 0 bases at J, with 8 bases between.

The chain carries TRBV6-5 and TRBJ2-5; tentative D call: TRBD1 (5 bases). There are 14 residues in the CDR3. Looked up from germline, CDR1 is MNHEY and CDR2 is SVGAGI. Trimming cost V 6 bases and J 1 base, with 12 bases left between them. In DNA, the CDR3 is TGTGCCAGCAGGCCCGGACACTTCCAAGAGACCCAGTACTTC. Its translation is CASRPGHFQETQYF.

This clone was detected a few times. The rearrangement uses TRBV19 and TRBJ1-6; TRBD1 agrees at 9 bases. This CDR3 region has 16 residues. Unmatched junction bases numbered 8, after V lost 3 bases and J lost 8 bases. Germline lookup yields CDR1 LNHDA and CDR2 SQIVND (reference sequence). The CDR3 nucleotides are TGTGCCAGTAGTATGTTAGTCGGACAGGGGTATTCACCCCTCCACTTT. Translating gives CASSMLVGQGYSPLHF.

The gene calls are TRBV29-1 and TRBJ2-1, with 7 bases lining up with TRBD2. The germline V gene encodes CDR1 SQVTM and CDR2 ANQGSEA. CDR3 length equals 14 residues. Losses at the gene ends were 8 bases for V and 10 bases for J; bases not matched to a gene: 17. The CDR3 region is CSINGVAGKREQFF. The CDR3 DNA sequence: TGCAGCATAAACGGGGTAGCGGGTAAGAGGGAGCAGTTCTTC.

This chain joins TRBV5-6 and TRBJ2-7; no definite D call. In germline, CDR1 is SGHDT, CDR2 YYEEEE. The V gene lost 3 bases and the J gene lost 0 bases, with 13 bases spanning the gap. This CDR3 region has 15 residues. The CDR3 bases are TGTGCCAGCAGCTCGGCGTTACTTCACTCCTACGAGCAGTACTTC. It codes for CASSSALLHSYEQYF.

The gene calls are TRBV11-2 and TRBJ2-4, with TRBD2 identical over 10 bases. CDR1 and CDR2 from the germline V gene are SGHAT and FQNNGV. CDR3 length equals 15 residues. The V gene end was trimmed by 6 bases and the J gene end by 6 bases; junction bases not matched to a gene: 8. CDR3 in DNA: TGTGCCAGCAGATCGCTAGCGGGAGTTGTAAACATTCAGTACTTC. It codes for CASRSLAGVVNIQYF. The full variable domain, in which reference TRBV11-2 and TRBJ2-4 provide the parts outside the CDR3, is EAGVAQSPRYKIIEKRQSVAFWCNPISGHATLYWYQQILGQGPKLLIQFQNNGVVDDSQLPKDRFSAERLKGVDSTLKIQPAKLEDSAVYLCASRSLAGVVNIQYFGAGTRLSVL.

The chain couples TRBV7-9 to TRBJ2-1; 11 bases align to TRBD2. J lost 3 bases, V lost 0 bases, and 10 bases had no gene match. CDR3 length equals 19 residues. Germline CDR1 and CDR2: SEHNR and FQNEAQ (reference sequence). The CDR3: CASSLAGAPGLADYNEQFF. CDR3 nucleotides: TGTGCCAGCAGCTTAGCAGGGGCGCCGGGACTAGCGGACTACAATGAGCAGTTCTTC. Full variable domain (missing parts from reference TRBV7-9 and TRBJ2-1): DTGVSQNPRHKITKRGQNVTFRCDPISEHNRLYWYRQTLGQGPEFLTYFQNEAQLEKSRLLSDRFSAERPKGSFSTLEIQRTEQGDSAMYLCASSLAGAPGLADYNEQFFGPGTRLTVL.

The chain couples TRBV5-5 to TRBJ1-4; D is undetermined. The CDR3 contains 15 residues. Per the germline V gene, CDR1 is SGHKS and CDR2 is YYEKEE (reference sequence). V lost 0 bases, J lost 7 bases, and 13 bases lay in between. The CDR3 DNA follows: TGTGCCAGCAGCTTGGAGTCAAAAAGTAGTGAAAAACTGTTTTTT. It encodes CASSLESKSSEKLFF.

J is TRBJ2-3 and V is TRBV18, with D tentatively TRBD2 (6 bases). Looked up from germline, CDR1 is KGHSH and CDR2 is LQKENI. The CDR3 extends over 15 amino acids. Trimming took 2 bases from V and 2 from J, leaving 11 bases between them. The CDR3 DNA sequence: TGTGCCAGCTCACCAGGAGGGGAATTCACAGATACGCAGTATTTT. Translation: CASSPGGEFTDTQYF. The full variable domain, in which reference TRBV18 and TRBJ2-3 provide the parts outside the CDR3, is NAGVMQNPRHLVRRRGQEARLRCSPMKGHSHVYWYRQLPEEGLKFMVYLQKENIIDESGMPKERFSAEFPKEGPSILRIQQVVRGDSAAYFCASSPGGEFTDTQYFGPGTRLTVL.

The V and J genes are TRBV19 and TRBJ2-1; TRBD2 might be the D (5 bases). Trimming shortened V by 3 bases and J by 2 bases, and 11 bases separated the two germline ends. CDR1 and CDR2 from the germline V gene are LNHDA and SQIVND (reference sequence). The CDR3 covers 15 residues. CDR3 nucleotides: TGTGCCAGTAGTATTGGGAGTGTCACCTACAATGAGCAGTTCTTC. Its translation is CASSIGSVTYNEQFF.

J is TRBJ1-5 and V is TRBV7-2, with D unresolved. The CDR3 runs 13 residues. Germline lookup yields CDR1 SGHTA and CDR2 FQGNSA. V was pared by 3 bases and J by 8 bases, with 11 bases between. The CDR3 region has the DNA TGTGCCAGCAGCTTCGGGCCAAGGGAGCCCCAGCATTTT. It specifies CASSFGPREPQHF. Supplemented by reference TRBV7-2 and TRBJ1-5, the full variable domain reads GAGVSQSPSNKVTEKGKDVELRCDPISGHTALYWYRQSLGQGLEFLIYFQGNSAPDKSGLPSDRFSAERTGGSVSTLTIQRTQQEDSAVYLCASSFGPREPQHFGDGTRLSIL.

The rearrangement links TRBV4-1 to TRBJ2-5; 10 nucleotides line up with TRBD1. Germline V CDR1 and CDR2: MGHRA, YSYEKL. The CDR3 runs 15 residues. V shed 4 bases, J shed 4 bases, and the junction held 6 bases outside the gene matches. CDR3 DNA sequence: TGCGCCAGCAGCCCAGAGGGACAGGGGAGAGAGACCCAGTACTTC. Translated, it gives CASSPEGQGRETQYF.

This clone was observed a single time. The chain couples TRBV6-9 to TRBJ1-3, with 8 bases matching TRBD1. The CDR3 loop spans 17 amino acids. J lost 0 bases, V lost 8 bases, and 12 bases had no gene match. Germline values: CDR1 MNHGY, CDR2 SVAAGI. CDR3 sequence reads: CASGVPGTGSSGNTIYF. In nucleotides, the CDR3 is TGTGCCAGCGGTGTACCCGGGACAGGATCCTCTGGAAACACCATATATTTT.

The chain recombines TRBV5-1 with TRBJ1-1; 7 bases line up with TRBD1. The CDR3 is 15 residues long. V gave up 2 bases and J gave up 4 bases; unmatched junction bases: 8. CDR1 and CDR2 (germline): SGHRS, YFSETQ. The CDR3 sequence is CASSFGTVLGTEAFF. The CDR3 region has the DNA TGCGCCAGCAGCTTTGGGACAGTGCTGGGCACTGAAGCTTTCTTT.

The rearrangement joins TRBV6-5 to TRBJ1-1; TRBD1 might be the D (5 bases). The V end was cut by 6 bases, the J end by 5 bases, with 16 bases between. The CDR3 is 14 amino acids. The V gene's germline CDR1 is MNHEY and CDR2 SVGAGI. The CDR3 bases are TGTGCCAGCAGATCCGGGGGAGGGTGGACTGAAGCTTTCTTT. Amino acid sequence: CASRSGGGWTEAFF.